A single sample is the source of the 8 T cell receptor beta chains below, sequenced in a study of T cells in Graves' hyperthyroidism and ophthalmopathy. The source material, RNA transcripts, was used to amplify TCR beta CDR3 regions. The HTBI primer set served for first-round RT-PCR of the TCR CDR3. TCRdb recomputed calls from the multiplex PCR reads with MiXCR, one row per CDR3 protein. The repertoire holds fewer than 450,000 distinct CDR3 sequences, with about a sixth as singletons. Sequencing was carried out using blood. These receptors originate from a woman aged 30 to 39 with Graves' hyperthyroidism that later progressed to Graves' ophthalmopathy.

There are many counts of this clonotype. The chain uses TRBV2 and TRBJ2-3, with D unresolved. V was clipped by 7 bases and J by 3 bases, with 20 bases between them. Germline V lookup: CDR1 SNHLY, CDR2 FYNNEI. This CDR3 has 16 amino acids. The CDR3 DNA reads TGTGCCAGCATTCTCTCCCGGCGGCCCTGGACAGATACGCAGTATTTT. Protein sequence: CASILSRRPWTDTQYF. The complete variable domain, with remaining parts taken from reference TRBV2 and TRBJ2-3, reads EPEVTQTPSHQVTQMGQEVILRCVPISNHLYFYWYRQILGQKVEFLVSFYNNEISEKSEIFDDQFSVERPDGSNFTLKIRSTKLEDSAMYFCASILSRRPWTDTQYFGPGTRLTVL.

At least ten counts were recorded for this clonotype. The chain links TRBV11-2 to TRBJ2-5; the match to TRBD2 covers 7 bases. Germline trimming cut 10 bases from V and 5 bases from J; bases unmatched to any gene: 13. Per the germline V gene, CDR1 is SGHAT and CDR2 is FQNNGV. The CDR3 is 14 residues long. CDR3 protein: CATKRDPRQETQYF. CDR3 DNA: TGTGCCACCAAGCGGGACCCGAGGCAGGAGACCCAGTACTTC.

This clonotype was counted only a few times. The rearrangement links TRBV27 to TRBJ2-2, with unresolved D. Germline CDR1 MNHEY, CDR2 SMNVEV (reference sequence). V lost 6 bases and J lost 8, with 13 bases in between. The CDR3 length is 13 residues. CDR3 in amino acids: CASSLTISGELFF. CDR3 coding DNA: TGTGCCAGCAGCCTCACGATCTCGGGGGAGCTGTTTTTT.

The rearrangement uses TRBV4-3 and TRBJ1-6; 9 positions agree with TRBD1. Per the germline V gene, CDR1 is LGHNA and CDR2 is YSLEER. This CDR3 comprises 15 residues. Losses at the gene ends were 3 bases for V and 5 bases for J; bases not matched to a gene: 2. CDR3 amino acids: CASSQDRGDNSPLHF. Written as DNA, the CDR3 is TGCGCCAGCAGCCAGGACAGGGGAGATAATTCACCCCTCCACTTT.

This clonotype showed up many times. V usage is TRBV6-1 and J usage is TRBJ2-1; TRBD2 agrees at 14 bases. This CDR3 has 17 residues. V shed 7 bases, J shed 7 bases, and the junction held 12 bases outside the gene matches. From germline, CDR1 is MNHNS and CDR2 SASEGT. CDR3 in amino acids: CASTQGPGTSGGNEQFF. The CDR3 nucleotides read TGTGCCAGCACACAGGGGCCCGGGACTAGCGGGGGTAATGAGCAGTTCTTC.

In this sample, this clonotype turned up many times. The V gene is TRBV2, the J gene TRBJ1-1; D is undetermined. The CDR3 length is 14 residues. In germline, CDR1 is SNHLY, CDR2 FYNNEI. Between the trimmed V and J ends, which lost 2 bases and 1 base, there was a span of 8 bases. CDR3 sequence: CASSESPGNTEAFF. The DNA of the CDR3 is TGTGCCAGCAGTGAAAGTCCAGGGAACACTGAAGCTTTCTTT.

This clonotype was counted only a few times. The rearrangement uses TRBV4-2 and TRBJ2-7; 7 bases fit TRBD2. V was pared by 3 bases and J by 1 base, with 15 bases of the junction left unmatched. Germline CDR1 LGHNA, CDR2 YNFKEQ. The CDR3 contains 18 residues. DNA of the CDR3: TGTGCCAGCAGCCAGGTGGGGTCGGTGGGCGGGGGTTCCTACGAGCAGTACTTC. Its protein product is CASSQVGSVGGGSYEQYF.

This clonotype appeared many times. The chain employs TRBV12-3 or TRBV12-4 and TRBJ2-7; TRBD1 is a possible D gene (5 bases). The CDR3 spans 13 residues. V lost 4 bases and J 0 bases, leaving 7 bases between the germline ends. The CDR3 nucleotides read TGTGCCAGCAGTTGGGGCACCTCCTACGAGCAGTACTTC. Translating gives CASSWGTSYEQYF.